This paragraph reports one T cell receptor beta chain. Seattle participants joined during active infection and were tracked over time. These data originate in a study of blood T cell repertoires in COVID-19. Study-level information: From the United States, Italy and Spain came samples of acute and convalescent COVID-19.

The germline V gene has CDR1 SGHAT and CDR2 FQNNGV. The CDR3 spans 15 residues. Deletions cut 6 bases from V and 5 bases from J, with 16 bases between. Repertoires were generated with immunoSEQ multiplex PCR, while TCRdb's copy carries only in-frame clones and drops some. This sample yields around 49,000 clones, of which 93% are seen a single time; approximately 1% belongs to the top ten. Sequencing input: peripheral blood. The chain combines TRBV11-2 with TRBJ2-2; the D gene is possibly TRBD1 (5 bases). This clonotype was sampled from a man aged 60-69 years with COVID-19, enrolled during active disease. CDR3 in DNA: TGTGCCAGCAGACCAGTCGCAGGGTATACCGGGGAGCTGTTTTTT. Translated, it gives CASRPVAGYTGELFF.